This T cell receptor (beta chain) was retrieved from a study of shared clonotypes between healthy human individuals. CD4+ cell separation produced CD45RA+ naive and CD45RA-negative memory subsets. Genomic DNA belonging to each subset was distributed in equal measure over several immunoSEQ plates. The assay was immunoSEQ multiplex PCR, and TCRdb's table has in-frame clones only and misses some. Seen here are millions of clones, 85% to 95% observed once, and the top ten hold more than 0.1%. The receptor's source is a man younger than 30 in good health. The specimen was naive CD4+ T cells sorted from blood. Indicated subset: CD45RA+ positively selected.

Here the CDR3 reads CASSKDRDSNYGYTF. The CDR3 DNA reads as TGTGCCAGCAGCAAAGACCGGGACAGTAACTATGGCTACACCTTC. The rearrangement uses TRBV27 and TRBJ1-2, with 7 bases identical to TRBD1. The CDR3 has 15 amino acids. Germline V gene sequence: CDR1 MNHEY, CDR2 SMNVEV (reference sequence). Trimming removed 6 bases from V and 1 base from J; junction bases left unmatched: 8.